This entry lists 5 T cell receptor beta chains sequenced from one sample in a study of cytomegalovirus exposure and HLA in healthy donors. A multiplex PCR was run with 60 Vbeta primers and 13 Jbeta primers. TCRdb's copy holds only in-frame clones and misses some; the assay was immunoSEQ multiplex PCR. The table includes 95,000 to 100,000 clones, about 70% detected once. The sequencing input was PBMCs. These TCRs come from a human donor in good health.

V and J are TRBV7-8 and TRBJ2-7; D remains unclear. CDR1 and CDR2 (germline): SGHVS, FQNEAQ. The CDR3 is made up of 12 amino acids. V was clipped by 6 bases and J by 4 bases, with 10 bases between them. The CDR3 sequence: CASSLNGYEQYF. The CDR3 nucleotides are TGTGCCAGCAGTTTAAACGGTTACGAGCAGTACTTC.

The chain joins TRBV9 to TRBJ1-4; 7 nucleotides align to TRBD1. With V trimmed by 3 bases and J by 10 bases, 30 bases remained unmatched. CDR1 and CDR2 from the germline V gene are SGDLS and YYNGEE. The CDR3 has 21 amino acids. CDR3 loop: CASSASPLSQGGRLMKGKLFF. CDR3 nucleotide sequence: TGTGCCAGCAGCGCAAGTCCGCTCTCCCAAGGGGGCAGGTTAATGAAGGGAAAACTGTTTTTT.

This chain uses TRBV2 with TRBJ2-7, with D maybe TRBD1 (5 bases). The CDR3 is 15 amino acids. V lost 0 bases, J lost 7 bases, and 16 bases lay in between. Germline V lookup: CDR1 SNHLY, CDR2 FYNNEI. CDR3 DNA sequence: TGTGCCAGCAGTGAAGCGGCAGGGCAGTTTGGGGAGCAGTACTTC. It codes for CASSEAAGQFGEQYF.

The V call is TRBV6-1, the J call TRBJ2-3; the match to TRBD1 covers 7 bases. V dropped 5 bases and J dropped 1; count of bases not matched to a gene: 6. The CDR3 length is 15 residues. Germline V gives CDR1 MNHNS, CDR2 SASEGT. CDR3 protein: CASSSDRVGTDTQYF. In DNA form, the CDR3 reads TGTGCCAGCAGTTCAGACAGGGTAGGCACAGATACGCAGTATTTT.

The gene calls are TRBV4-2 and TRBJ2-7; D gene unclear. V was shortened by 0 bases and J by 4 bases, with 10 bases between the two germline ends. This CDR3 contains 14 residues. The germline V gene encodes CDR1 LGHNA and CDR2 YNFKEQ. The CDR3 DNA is TGTGCCAGCAGCCAAGATTTTTTCGTGTACGAGCAGTACTTC. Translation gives CASSQDFFVYEQYF.